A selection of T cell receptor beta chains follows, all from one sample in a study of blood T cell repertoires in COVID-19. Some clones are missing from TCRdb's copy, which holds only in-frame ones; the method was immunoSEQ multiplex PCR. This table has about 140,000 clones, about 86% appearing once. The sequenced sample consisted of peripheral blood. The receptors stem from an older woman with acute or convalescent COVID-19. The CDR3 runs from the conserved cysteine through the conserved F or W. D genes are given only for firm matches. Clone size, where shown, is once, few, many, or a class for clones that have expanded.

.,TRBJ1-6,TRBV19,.,TGTGCCAGTAGTAGAGGAGAGGGTGGGTTTAATTCACCCCTCCACTTT,CASSRGEGGFNSPLHF
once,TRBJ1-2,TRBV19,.,TGTGCCAGTAGTATGGGAGGGTACTATGGCTACACCTTC,CASSMGGYYGYTF
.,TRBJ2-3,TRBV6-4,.,TGTGCCAGCAGCGCTCTGGGGGGGGCGCCAGATACGCAGTATTTT,CASSALGGAPDTQYF
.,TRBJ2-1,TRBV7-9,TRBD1,TGTGCCAGCAGCTTAGGACAGGGCTACAGCAATGAGCAGTTCTTC,CASSLGQGYSNEQFF
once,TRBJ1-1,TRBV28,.,TGTGCCAGCAGTTCCCCGCTAGGCGTGAACACTGAAGCTTTCTTT,CASSSPLGVNTEAFF
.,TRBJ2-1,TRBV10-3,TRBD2,TGTGCCATCAGTCGCGGGGGGTCCTACAATGAGCAGTTCTTC,CAISRGGSYNEQFF
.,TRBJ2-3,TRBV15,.,TGTGCCACCAGCAGAGCATCCGGGGGGCCGGGCACAGATACGCAGTATTTT,CATSRASGGPGTDTQYF
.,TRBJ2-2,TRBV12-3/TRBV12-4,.,TGTGCCAGCAGAGGACAGAACACCGGGGAGCTGTTTTTT,CASRGQNTGELFF
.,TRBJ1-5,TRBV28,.,TGTGCCAGCAGTTTCCCGACGGGTCAGCCCCAGCATTTT,CASSFPTGQPQHF
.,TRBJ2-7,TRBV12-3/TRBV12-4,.,TGTGCCAGCAGTTTAGGCGGGATAAACGAGCAGTACTTC,CASSLGGINEQYF
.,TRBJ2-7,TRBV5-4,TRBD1,TGTGCCAGCAGCTCGGGACAGGGCTCCTACGAGCAGTACTTC,CASSSGQGSYEQYF
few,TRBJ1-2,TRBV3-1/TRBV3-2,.,TGTGCCAGCAGCCAAAGCCCCGGGACACCCCACTTC,CASSQSPGTPHF
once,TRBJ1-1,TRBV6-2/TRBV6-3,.,TGTGCCAGCAGTTTCGGACAAGGCCACACTGAAGCTTTCTTT,CASSFGQGHTEAFF
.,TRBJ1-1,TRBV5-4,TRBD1,TGTGCCAGCAGCTTAGACGGACAGGCCCGGGGCGCTTTCTTT,CASSLDGQARGAFF
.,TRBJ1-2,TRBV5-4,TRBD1,TGTGCCAGCAGCTTGGGAGGGGGCGGCGATGGCTACACCTTC,CASSLGGGGDGYTF
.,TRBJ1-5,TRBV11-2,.,TGTGCCAGCAGCTTAATAGGCAATCAGCCCCAGCATTTT,CASSLIGNQPQHF
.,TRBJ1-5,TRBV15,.,TGTGCCACCAGCAGCTTAGGCACCCAGGGTCAGCCCCAGCATTTT,CATSSLGTQGQPQHF
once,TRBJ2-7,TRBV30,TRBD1,TGTGCCTGGCGGGACAGGGTCTACGAGCAGTACTTC,CAWRDRVYEQYF
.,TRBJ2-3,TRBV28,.,TGTGCCACCGCGGGCAGGACAGATACGCAGTATTTT,CATAGRTDTQYF
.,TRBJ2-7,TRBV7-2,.,TGTGCCAGCAGCTTAGATATAGCCACGTCCTACGAGCAGTACTTC,CASSLDIATSYEQYF
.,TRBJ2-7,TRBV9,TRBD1,TGTGCCAGCAGCGGGAGGACAGGCTCCTACGAGCAGTACTTC,CASSGRTGSYEQYF
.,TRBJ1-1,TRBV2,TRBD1,TGTGCCAGCAGTGCCCCCGGGACAGCTGAAGCTTTCTTT,CASSAPGTAEAFF
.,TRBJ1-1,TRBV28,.,TGTGCCAGCAGAACGGGTGGTATTTCGGTGAACACTGAAGCTTTCTTT,CASRTGGISVNTEAFF
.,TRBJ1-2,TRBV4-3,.,TGCGCCAGCAGCCAAGACGCACAGGTGGGCTATGGCTACACCTTC,CASSQDAQVGYGYTF
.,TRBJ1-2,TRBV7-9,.,TGTGCCAGCAGCTTAGCGGCAGGGTGGTATGGCTACACCTTC,CASSLAAGWYGYTF
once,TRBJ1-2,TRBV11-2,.,TGTGCCAGCAGCTTAGAAGGGGCCGGGGGTCCTGGCTACACCTTC,CASSLEGAGGPGYTF
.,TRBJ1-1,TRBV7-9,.,TGTGCCAGCAGCCCAATCGGGGGTTGGACTGAAGCTTTCTTT,CASSPIGGWTEAFF
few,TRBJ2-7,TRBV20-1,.,TGCAGTGCTAGTAACTACCTCTCCTACGAGCAGTACTTC,CSASNYLSYEQYF
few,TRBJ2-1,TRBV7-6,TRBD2,TGTGCCAGCAGCAGATTTGATGGGACTAGCGGGGAGCCCAACAATGAGCAGTTCTTC,CASSRFDGTSGEPNNEQFF
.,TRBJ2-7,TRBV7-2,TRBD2,TGTGCCAGCAGCTTATTAGCGGGGGGTGGATCCTACGAGCAGTACTTC,CASSLLAGGGSYEQYF
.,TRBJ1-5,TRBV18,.,TGTGCCAGCTCACCGAGAGGGAAGGAAGGCGCCAATCAGCCCCAGCATTTT,CASSPRGKEGANQPQHF
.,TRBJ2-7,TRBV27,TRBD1,TGTGCCAGCAGCCTAGGGGGCGTGGGCTACGAGCAGTACTTC,CASSLGGVGYEQYF
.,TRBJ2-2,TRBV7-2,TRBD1,TGTGCCAGCAGCTTACGACGGGGGACAGGACTTGCCGGGGAGCTGTTTTTT,CASSLRRGTGLAGELFF
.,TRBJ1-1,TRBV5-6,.,TGTGCCAGCAGCTCGAACGGGGTATATACTGAAGCTTTCTTT,CASSSNGVYTEAFF
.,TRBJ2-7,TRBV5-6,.,TGTGCCAGCAGTTCGCCACCCCAGGGTATTTTCTACGAGCAGTACTTC,CASSSPPQGIFYEQYF
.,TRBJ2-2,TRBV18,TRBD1,TGTGCCAGCTCACCACCGGGACAGGGGGTCACCGGGGAGCTGTTTTTT,CASSPPGQGVTGELFF